These T cell receptor beta chains were read from a single sample in a study of blood T cell repertoires in COVID-19. The assay was immunoSEQ multiplex PCR, and TCRdb's table has in-frame clones only and misses some. Seen here are 100,000 or so clones, 80% to 90% observed once, and the top ten hold about 7%. Sequencing input: peripheral blood. These receptors originate from a man aged 55-75 years with acute or convalescent COVID-19. Both conserved end residues are trimmed from each CDR3.

cdr3_length v_call cdr3_aa
16 TRBV18 ASSPLDEVAGWADTQY
14 TRBV6-2/TRBV6-3 ASSTDRGASNEKLF
13 TRBV5-5 ASSMTSGGAWEQF
12 TRBV6-5 ASSLNGGGTEAF
13 TRBV7-9 ASSPTGTERDGYT
13 TRBV4-1 ASSQERGGDQPQH
12 TRBV15 ATSIGLAFDEQF
11 TRBV5-5 ASSSRQVYGYT
13 TRBV6-2/TRBV6-3 ASSYGTRASETQY
12 TRBV9 ASSVRGGAGELF
13 TRBV11-2 ASSERAGASYEQY
11 TRBV2 ASKRVAGYEQY
11 TRBV6-5 ASRATGDYGYT
14 TRBV10-1 ASSEWRGGLNNEQF
13 TRBV6-1 ASSEGMGGNSPLH
14 TRBV15 ATSGQDRGRGNTIY
10 TRBV23-1 ASSHRVETQY
15 TRBV6-2/TRBV6-3 ASSGYALRTGANEQF
14 TRBV18 ASSPQGLQGASEAF
10 TRBV9 ASSVGVSVQF
10 TRBV7-9 ASSYARDTQY
15 TRBV5-4 ASRKGGTGSTNYGYT
13 TRBV6-1 ASSERDYSTDTQY
12 TRBV5-1 ASTSEPGSYGYT
14 TRBV27 ASSLKGPFGTGELF
11 TRBV19 ASSAGTSVEQY
13 TRBV19 ASKNPSVAQYGYT
12 TRBV29-1 SVRTGTIDNEQF
12 TRBV6-5 ASSLAVNYNEQF
13 TRBV7-2 ASSFVGGTSGGQY
14 TRBV14 ASSQEGGRVDQPQH
13 TRBV28 ASSPDDTSNQPQH
14 TRBV5-6 ASSFPGTSDVETQY
13 TRBV5-5 ASSLGPSISDGYT
11 TRBV29-1 SASGGAGYEQY
12 TRBV15 ATSTGLGTDTQY
13 TRBV24-1 ATSDSGRAADTQY
12 TRBV10-3 AARGGGQTYEQY
11 TRBV12-3/TRBV12-4 ASKEGARETQY
11 TRBV7-8 ASTIDRVAEAF
15 TRBV5-1 ASSFGRGQGSGNTIY
14 TRBV27 ASSLSWGGGNQPQH
11 TRBV5-5 ASGTRGMGTQY
13 TRBV27 ASSLWDRSNQPQH